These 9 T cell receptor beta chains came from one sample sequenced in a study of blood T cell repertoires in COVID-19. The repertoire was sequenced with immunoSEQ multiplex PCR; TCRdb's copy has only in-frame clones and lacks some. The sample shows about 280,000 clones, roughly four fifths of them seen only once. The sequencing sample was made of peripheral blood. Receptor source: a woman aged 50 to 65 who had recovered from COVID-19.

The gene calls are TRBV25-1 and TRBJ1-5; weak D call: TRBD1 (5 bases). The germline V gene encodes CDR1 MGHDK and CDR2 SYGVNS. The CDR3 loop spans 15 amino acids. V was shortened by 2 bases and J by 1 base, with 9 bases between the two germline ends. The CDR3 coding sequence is TGTGCCAGCAGTGAACGTGGGGGGAGCAATCAGCCCCAGCATTTT. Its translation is CASSERGGSNQPQHF. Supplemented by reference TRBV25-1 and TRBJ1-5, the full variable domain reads EADIYQTPRYLVIGTGKKITLECSQTMGHDKMYWYQQDPGMELHLIHYSYGVNSTEKGDLSSESTVSRIRTEHFPLTLESARPSHTSQYLCASSERGGSNQPQHFGDGTRLSIL.

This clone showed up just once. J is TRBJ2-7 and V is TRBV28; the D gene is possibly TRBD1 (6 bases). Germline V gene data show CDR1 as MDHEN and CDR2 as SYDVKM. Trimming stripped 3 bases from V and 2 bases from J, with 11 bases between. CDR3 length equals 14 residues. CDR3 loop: CASSLSGVAYEQYF. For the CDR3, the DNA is TGTGCCAGCAGTTTGTCAGGGGTAGCCTACGAGCAGTACTTC.

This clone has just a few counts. The CDR3 sequence is CASSEGDRGSPLHF. The CDR3 DNA reads TGTGCCAGCAGTGAAGGGGACAGGGGTTCACCCCTCCACTTT. The chain combines TRBV2 with TRBJ1-6; 10 bases are a match to TRBD1. The CDR3 covers 14 residues. After removal of 1 base from V and 9 bases from J, the junction contained 0 bases not matched to a gene. Germline CDR1 reads SNHLY; CDR2 reads FYNNEI.

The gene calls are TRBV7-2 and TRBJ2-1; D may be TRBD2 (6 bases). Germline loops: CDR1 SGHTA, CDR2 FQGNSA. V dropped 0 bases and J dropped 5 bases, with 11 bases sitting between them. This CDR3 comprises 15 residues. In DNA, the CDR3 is TGTGCCAGCAGCTTAGCGGGACTGACCAACAATGAGCAGTTCTTC. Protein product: CASSLAGLTNNEQFF. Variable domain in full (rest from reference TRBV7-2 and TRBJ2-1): GAGVSQSPSNKVTEKGKDVELRCDPISGHTALYWYRQSLGQGLEFLIYFQGNSAPDKSGLPSDRFSAERTGGSVSTLTIQRTQQEDSAVYLCASSLAGLTNNEQFFGPGTRLTVL.

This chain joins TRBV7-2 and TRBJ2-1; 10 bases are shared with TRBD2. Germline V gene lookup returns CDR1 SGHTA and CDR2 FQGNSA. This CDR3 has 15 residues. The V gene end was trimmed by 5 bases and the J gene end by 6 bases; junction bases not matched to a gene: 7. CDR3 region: CASSTAGGSINEQFF. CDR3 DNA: TGTGCCAGCAGCACAGCGGGAGGGTCGATCAATGAGCAGTTCTTC.

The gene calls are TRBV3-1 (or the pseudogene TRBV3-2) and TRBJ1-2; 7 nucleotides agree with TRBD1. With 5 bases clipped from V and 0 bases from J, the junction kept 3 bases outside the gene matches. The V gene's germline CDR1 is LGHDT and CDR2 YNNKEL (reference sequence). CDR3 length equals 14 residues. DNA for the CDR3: TGTGCCAGCAGCTTCCAGGGGGCTAACTATGGCTACACCTTC. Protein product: CASSFQGANYGYTF.

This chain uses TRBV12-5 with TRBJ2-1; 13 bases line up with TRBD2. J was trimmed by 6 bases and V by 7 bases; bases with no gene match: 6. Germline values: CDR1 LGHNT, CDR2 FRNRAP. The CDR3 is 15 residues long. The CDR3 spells CASVPGLAGSNEQFF. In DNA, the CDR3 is TGTGCTAGTGTTCCGGGACTAGCGGGATCCAATGAGCAGTTCTTC.

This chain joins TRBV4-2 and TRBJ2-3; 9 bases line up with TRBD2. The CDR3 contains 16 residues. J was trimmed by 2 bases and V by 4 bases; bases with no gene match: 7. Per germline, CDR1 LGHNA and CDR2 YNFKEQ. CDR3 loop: CASSRGSGSTTDTQYF. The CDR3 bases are TGTGCCAGCAGCCGGGGTAGCGGGAGCACCACAGATACGCAGTATTTT.

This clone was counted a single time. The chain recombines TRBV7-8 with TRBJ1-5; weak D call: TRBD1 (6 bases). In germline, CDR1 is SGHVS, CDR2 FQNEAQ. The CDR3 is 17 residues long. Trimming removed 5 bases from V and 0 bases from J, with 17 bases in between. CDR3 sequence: CASSPTRTDYSNQPQHF. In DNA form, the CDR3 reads TGTGCCAGCAGCCCCACGCGGACAGACTATAGCAATCAGCCCCAGCATTTT.